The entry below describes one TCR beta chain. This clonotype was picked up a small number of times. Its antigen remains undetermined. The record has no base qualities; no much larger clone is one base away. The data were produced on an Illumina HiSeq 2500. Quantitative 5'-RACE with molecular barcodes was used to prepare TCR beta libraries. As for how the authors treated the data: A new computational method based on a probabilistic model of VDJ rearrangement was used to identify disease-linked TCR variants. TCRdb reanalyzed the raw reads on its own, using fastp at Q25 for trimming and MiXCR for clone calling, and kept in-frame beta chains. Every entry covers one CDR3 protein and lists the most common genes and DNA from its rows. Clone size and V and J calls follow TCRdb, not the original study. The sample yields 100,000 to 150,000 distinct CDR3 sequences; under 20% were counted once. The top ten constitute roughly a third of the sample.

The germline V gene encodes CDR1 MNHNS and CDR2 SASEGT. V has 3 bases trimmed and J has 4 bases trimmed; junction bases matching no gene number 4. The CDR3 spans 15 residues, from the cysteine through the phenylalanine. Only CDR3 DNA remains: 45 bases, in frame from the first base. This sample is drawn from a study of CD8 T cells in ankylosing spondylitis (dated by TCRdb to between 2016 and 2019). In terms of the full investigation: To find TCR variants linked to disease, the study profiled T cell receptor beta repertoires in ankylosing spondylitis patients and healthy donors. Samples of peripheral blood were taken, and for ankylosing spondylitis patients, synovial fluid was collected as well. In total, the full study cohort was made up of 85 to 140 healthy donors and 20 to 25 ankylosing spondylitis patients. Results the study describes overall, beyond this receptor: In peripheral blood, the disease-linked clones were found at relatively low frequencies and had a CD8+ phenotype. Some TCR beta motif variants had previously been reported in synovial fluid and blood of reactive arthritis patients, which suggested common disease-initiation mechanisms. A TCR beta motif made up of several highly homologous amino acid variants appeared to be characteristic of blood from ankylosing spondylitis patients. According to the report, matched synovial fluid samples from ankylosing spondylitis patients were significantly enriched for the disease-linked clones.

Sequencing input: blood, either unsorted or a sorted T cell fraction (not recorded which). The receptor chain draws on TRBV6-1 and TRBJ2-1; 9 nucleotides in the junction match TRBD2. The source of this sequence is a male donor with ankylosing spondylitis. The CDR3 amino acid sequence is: CASSEASGTYNEQFF. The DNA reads TGTGCCAGCAGTGAGGCTAGCGGGACTTACAATGAGCAGTTCTTC.